Detailed here is one T cell receptor (beta chain). Its antigen is not yet known. Base qualities are not provided; no much larger clone lies one nucleotide away. This sample is part of a study of T cells after somatic rescue of genetic block (dated by TCRdb to about 2020). Study-level background: What the study looked at was long-term robustness, specifically in a T-cell system that came about through somatic rescue of a genetic block in T-cell development.

The library was prepared using the immunoSEQ multiplex PCR assay. In TCRdb, the immuneACCESS table is reduced to in-frame sequences with V and J assigned. These tables do not hold every clone; where another copy was compared, an unresolved V gene accounts for under half, and the others remain unexplained. A total of some 90,000 clones appear in this sample, about 90% of them only once. Clones ranked in the top ten supply under 2% of the sample. Trimming accounts for 2 bases at V and 3 bases at J, while the number of junction bases matched to no gene is 1. The cysteine opens and the phenylalanine closes a CDR3 of 15 amino acids. The kept DNA is CDR3 alone, 45 bases in frame from the first base. Sequences LNHDA (CDR1) and SQIVND (CDR2) are obtained from the germline V gene (reference sequence).

Sequencing was carried out using peripheral blood mononuclear cells (PBMCs). The chain is made from TRBV19 and TRBJ2-2; 9 middle bases align to TRBD2. This receptor was obtained from a woman under 30. The CDR3 has the sequence CASSILAGDTGELFF. The nucleotides read TGTGCCAGTAGTATATTAGCGGGAGACACCGGGGAGCTGTTTTTT.